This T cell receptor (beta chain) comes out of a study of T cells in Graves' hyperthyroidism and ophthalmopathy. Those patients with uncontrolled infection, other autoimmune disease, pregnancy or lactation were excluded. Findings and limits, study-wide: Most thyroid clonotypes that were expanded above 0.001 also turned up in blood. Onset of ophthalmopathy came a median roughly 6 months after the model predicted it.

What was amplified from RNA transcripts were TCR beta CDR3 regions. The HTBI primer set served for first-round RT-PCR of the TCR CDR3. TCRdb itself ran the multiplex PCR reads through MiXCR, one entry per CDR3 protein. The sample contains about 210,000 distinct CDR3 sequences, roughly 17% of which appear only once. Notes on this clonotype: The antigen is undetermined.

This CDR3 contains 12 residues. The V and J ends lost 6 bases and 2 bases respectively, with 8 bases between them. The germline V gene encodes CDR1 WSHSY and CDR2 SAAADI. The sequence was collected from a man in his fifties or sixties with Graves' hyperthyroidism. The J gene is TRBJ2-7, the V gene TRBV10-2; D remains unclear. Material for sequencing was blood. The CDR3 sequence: CASRTDPYEQYF. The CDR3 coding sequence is TGCGCCAGCAGGACGGACCCCTACGAGCAGTACTTC.